Following are 22 T cell receptor beta chains from one sample sequenced in a study of human T cells and chemical hapten exposure. The total RNA was obtained from whole blood that was not fractionated. Using its own MiXCR run on the 5' RACE reads, TCRdb lists one record per CDR3 protein. The profile shows approximately 150,000 distinct CDR3 sequences, about 4% of them singletons. These receptors all come from a female donor in good health.

This clonotype has a count of ten or more. The chain employs TRBV29-1 and TRBJ1-5; no reliable D call. V shed 6 bases and J shed 7 bases, with 13 bases lying between them. CDR1 SQVTM and CDR2 ANQGSEA come from the germline V gene. CDR3 length equals 12 residues. The CDR3: CSVGNPRQPQHF. The CDR3 DNA is TGCAGCGTCGGTAACCCCCGACAGCCCCAGCATTTT.

This clonotype was seen ten or more times. J is TRBJ2-1 and V is TRBV12-5; 7 bases map to TRBD2. After removal of 5 bases from V and 3 bases from J, the junction contained 7 bases not matched to a gene. CDR3 length equals 15 residues. Looked up from germline, CDR1 is LGHNT and CDR2 is FRNRAP. In DNA, the CDR3 is TGTGCTAGTGGTCCAAAGCGGGGCAACTACAATGAGCAGTTCTTC. Translating gives CASGPKRGNYNEQFF.

This clonotype was recorded many times. The V call is TRBV27, the J call TRBJ2-6; 7 positions match TRBD1. CDR3 length equals 15 residues. The junction had 4 bases not matched to a gene; V was cut back by 5 bases and J by 3 bases. Per the germline V gene, CDR1 is MNHEY and CDR2 is SMNVEV (reference sequence). CDR3 bases: TGTGCCAGCAGTCCACAGGGGTTTGGGGCCAACGTCCTGACTTTC. This encodes CASSPQGFGANVLTF.

A word on this clonotype: A much bigger clone sits one base away, suggesting this may be a read error. The chain carries TRBV20-1 and TRBJ2-7, with 7 bases lining up with TRBD1. Germline V CDR1 and CDR2: DFQATT, SNEGSKA (reference sequence). J was trimmed by 3 bases and V by 5 bases; bases with no gene match: 10. This CDR3 comprises 14 residues. DNA for the CDR3: TGCAGTGCTGGACCGGGACAGAGTCACTACGAGCAGTACTTC. This sequence encodes CSAGPGQSHYEQYF.

In its sample, this clonotype was seen many times. The chain recombines TRBV3-1 with TRBJ2-3; TRBD2 might be the D (6 bases). Germline CDR1 and CDR2: LGHDT and YNNKEL (reference sequence). This CDR3 contains 15 residues. The V end lost 6 bases, the J end lost 4 bases, and 17 bases lay between the germline ends. The CDR3 spells CASRGTTRFSDTQYF. The CDR3 DNA sequence: TGTGCCAGCAGGGGGACGACTAGATTCTCAGATACGCAGTATTTT.

This clonotype was picked up many times. This chain joins TRBV7-6 and TRBJ1-3; D may be TRBD1 (5 bases). The CDR3 totals 15 residues. CDR1 SGHVS and CDR2 FNYEAQ come from the germline V gene. The ends were cut back, 7 bases at V and 0 bases at J, with 13 bases in the middle. CDR3 nucleotides: TGTGCCAGCACATTGGCAGGGATCTCTGGAAACACCATATATTTT. Translating it yields CASTLAGISGNTIYF.

This clonotype was seen ten or more times. CDR3 DNA sequence: TGCAGTGCTACGGCGTCTATAGGGTACACCTTC. This encodes CSATASIGYTF. The genes are TRBV20-1 and TRBJ1-2; no reliable D call. The CDR3 loop spans 11 amino acids. CDR1 and CDR2 (germline): DFQATT, SNEGSKA (reference sequence). Trimming took off 4 bases at V and 11 bases at J, with 14 bases between the two ends.

On this clonotype: A read error may be the cause here, since a much bigger clone is one base away. The gene calls are TRBV5-1 and TRBJ1-6, with D unclear. V lost 0 bases and J lost 9, with 13 bases in between. This CDR3 is 15 amino acids long. Germline V gives CDR1 SGHRS, CDR2 YFSETQ. As DNA, the CDR3 is TGCGCCAGCAGCTTGGAACCGGGAGGGTGTTCACCCCTCCACTTT. Translated, it gives CASSLEPGGCSPLHF.

This clonotype was detected ten times or more. CDR3 sequence (DNA): TGTGCCAGCAGCTTATTCGCGGGGGGGAATGAGCAGTTCTTC. Translating gives CASSLFAGGNEQFF. J is TRBJ2-1 and V is TRBV11-2; 9 positions match TRBD2. This CDR3 is built from 14 residues. Trimming removed 2 bases from V and 7 bases from J; junction bases left unmatched: 3. CDR1 is SGHAT and CDR2 is FQNNGV in the germline V gene.

This clonotype was counted between two and nine times. The chain recombines TRBV19 with TRBJ1-2; 10 bases agree with TRBD1. The J segment lost 7 bases and the V segment lost 4 bases, leaving 3 bases of the junction unmatched. There are 13 residues in the CDR3. The germline V gene encodes CDR1 LNHDA and CDR2 SQIVND (reference sequence). CDR3 protein: CASSTRDRGGYTF. The CDR3 DNA sequence: TGTGCCAGTAGTACCCGGGACAGGGGTGGCTACACCTTC.

This clonotype was seen repeatedly, ten times or more. The V call is TRBV7-2, the J call TRBJ2-1, with 9 bases fitting TRBD2. Per germline, CDR1 SGHTA and CDR2 FQGNSA. This CDR3 has 14 amino acids. Germline trimming cut 5 bases from V and 4 bases from J; bases unmatched to any gene: 3. The CDR3 nucleotides read TGTGCCAGCAGCGCGCGGGGGGGTTACAATGAGCAGTTCTTC. The encoded protein is CASSARGGYNEQFF.

This clonotype was detected a few times. Written as DNA, the CDR3 is TGTGCCAGCAGCCACCAGGGTACATGCTCCTACGAGCAGTACTTC. Its translation: CASSHQGTCSYEQYF. The chain joins TRBV7-2 to TRBJ2-7, with a tentative D call TRBD1 (5 bases). The germline V and J ends were trimmed by 5 bases and 0 bases, with 14 bases remaining between them. Germline V gene sequence: CDR1 SGHTA, CDR2 FQGNSA. The CDR3 totals 15 residues.

This clonotype was recorded at least ten times. The CDR3 DNA is TGTGCCACCAGTGAGCAGTCTAGCAATCAGCCCCAGCATTTT. Protein product: CATSEQSSNQPQHF. The V call is TRBV24-1, the J call TRBJ1-5; D call uncertain. V was clipped by 4 bases and J by 0 bases, with 6 bases between them. This CDR3 has 14 amino acids. Germline V gene sequence: CDR1 KGHDR, CDR2 SFDVKD.

This clonotype was observed a few times. The genes are TRBV6-6 and TRBJ1-6; tentatively, D is TRBD1 (6 bases). Germline values: CDR1 MNHNY, CDR2 SVGAGI (reference sequence). Trimming took 5 bases from V and 14 from J, leaving 22 bases between them. This CDR3 comprises 15 residues. This CDR3 reads CASSLVTGSGWALHF. The CDR3 nucleotides read TGTGCCAGCAGTCTCGTAACAGGGAGTGGGTGGGCCCTCCACTTT.

This clonotype was recorded a few times. J is TRBJ1-5 and V is TRBV19; D gene unclear. This CDR3 has 11 residues. CDR1 and CDR2 from the germline V gene are LNHDA and SQIVND (reference sequence). V dropped 4 bases and J dropped 6 bases, with 4 bases sitting between them. DNA for the CDR3: TGTGCCAGTAGTAACGGTCAGCCCCAGCATTTT. Translated, it gives CASSNGQPQHF.

This clonotype was found many times. This chain links TRBV7-3 with TRBJ2-2; D may be TRBD1 (5 bases). V was shortened by 8 bases and J by 6 bases, with 16 bases between the two germline ends. CDR3 length: 14 residues. Germline V gives CDR1 SGHTA, CDR2 FQGTGA. Here the CDR3 reads CASRGDSLPGELFF. The CDR3 DNA sequence: TGTGCCAGCCGAGGAGACAGTCTCCCCGGGGAGCTGTTTTTT.

The table lists this clonotype with many counts. The CDR3 loop is CASSEGLGNNEQFF. DNA for the CDR3: TGTGCCAGCAGTGAAGGGCTAGGGAACAATGAGCAGTTCTTC. The V gene is TRBV6-4, the J gene TRBJ2-1; D is undetermined. The CDR3 has 14 residues. The germline V gene has CDR1 MRHNA and CDR2 SNTAGT. V lost 3 bases, J lost 5 bases, and 11 bases lay in between.

The chain has TRBV5-1 and TRBJ1-2; the match to TRBD1 covers 9 bases. Germline V gives CDR1 SGHRS, CDR2 YFSETQ. V lost 4 bases and J lost 4; bases outside the gene matches: 5. CDR3 length: 14 amino acids. This CDR3 is CASSGQGLFYGYTF. The CDR3 DNA sequence: TGCGCCAGCAGCGGACAGGGGCTTTTCTATGGCTACACCTTC.

This clonotype occurred many times. This chain connects TRBV7-2 to TRBJ2-3; 9 nucleotides match TRBD1. The CDR3 sequence is 15 residues long. Germline CDR1 reads SGHTA; CDR2 reads FQGNSA. Trimming took 4 bases from V and 3 from J; bases not matched to a gene: 5. CDR3 sequence (DNA): TGTGCCAGCAGCTCGACAGGGGGGGAGACAGATACGCAGTATTTT. It translates to CASSSTGGETDTQYF. Filled out from reference TRBV7-2 and TRBJ2-3, the complete variable domain reads GAGVSQSPSNKVTEKGKDVELRCDPISGHTALYWYRQSLGQGLEFLIYFQGNSAPDKSGLPSDRFSAERTGGSVSTLTIQRTQQEDSAVYLCASSSTGGETDTQYFGPGTRLTVL.

The V gene is TRBV4-2, the J gene TRBJ2-7; weak D call: TRBD1 (5 bases). This CDR3 spans 13 amino acids. Trimming took 6 bases from V and 1 from J, leaving 10 bases between them. Germline CDR1 reads LGHNA; CDR2 reads YNFKEQ. This CDR3 is CASRETDSYEQYF. CDR3 DNA sequence: TGTGCCAGCAGAGAGACAGATTCCTACGAGCAGTACTTC.

Only a few counts were recorded for this clonotype. The chain combines TRBV5-6 with TRBJ1-1; perhaps TRBD1 as D (5 bases). V was shortened by 2 bases and J by 3 bases, with 14 bases between the two germline ends. Germline V gene sequence: CDR1 SGHDT, CDR2 YYEEEE. There are 15 residues in the CDR3. CDR3 protein: CASSFIRAEYTEAFF. CDR3 nucleotide sequence: TGTGCCAGCAGCTTCATCAGGGCCGAATACACTGAAGCTTTCTTT.

This clonotype was seen repeatedly, ten times or more. The rearrangement joins TRBV29-1 to TRBJ1-2; 7 bases match TRBD1. The CDR3 is 15 amino acids. Per germline, CDR1 SQVTM and CDR2 ANQGSEA. V shed 2 bases and J 2 bases; nucleotides not matched to a gene: 8. Here the CDR3 DNA reads TGCAGCGTTGAAAGTCCCGGGACAGTGAACTATGGCTACACCTTC. Translating gives CSVESPGTVNYGYTF.